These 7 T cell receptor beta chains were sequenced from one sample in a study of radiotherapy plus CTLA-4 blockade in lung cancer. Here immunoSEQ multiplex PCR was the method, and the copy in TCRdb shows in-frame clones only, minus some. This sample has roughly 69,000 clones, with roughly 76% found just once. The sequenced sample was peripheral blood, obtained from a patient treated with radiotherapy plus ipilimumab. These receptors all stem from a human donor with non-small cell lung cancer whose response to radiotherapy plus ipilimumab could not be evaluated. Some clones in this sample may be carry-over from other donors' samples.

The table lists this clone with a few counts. The CDR3: CASSPPVRGLSYTF. CDR3 sequence (DNA): TGTGCCAGCTCCCCCCCCGTTAGGGGGCTGAGCTACACCTTC. The chain is built from TRBV28 and TRBJ1-2; 7 bases fit TRBD1. Germline V CDR1 and CDR2: MDHEN, SYDVKM. Germline trimming cut 8 bases from V and 9 bases from J; bases unmatched to any gene: 15. This CDR3 contains 14 residues.

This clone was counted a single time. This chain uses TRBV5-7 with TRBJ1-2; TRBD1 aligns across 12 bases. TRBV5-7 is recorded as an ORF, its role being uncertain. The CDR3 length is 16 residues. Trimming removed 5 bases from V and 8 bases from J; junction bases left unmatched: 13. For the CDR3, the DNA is TGTGCCAGCAGACTCCAACCGGGACAGGGGGCGCGGGGCTACACCTTC. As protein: CASRLQPGQGARGYTF.

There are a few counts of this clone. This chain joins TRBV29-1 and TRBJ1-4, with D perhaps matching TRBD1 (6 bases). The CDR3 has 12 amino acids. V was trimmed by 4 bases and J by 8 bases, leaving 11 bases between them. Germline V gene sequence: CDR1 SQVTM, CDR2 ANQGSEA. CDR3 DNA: TGCAGCGTTGCACAGGGTGGCGAAAAACTGTTTTTT. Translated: CSVAQGGEKLFF.

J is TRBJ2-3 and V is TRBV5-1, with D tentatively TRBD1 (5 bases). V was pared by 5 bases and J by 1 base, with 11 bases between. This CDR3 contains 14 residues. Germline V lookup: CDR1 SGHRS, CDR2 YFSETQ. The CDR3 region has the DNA TGCGCCAGCAGATTCAGCAGGGGCACAGATACGCAGTATTTT. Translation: CASRFSRGTDTQYF.

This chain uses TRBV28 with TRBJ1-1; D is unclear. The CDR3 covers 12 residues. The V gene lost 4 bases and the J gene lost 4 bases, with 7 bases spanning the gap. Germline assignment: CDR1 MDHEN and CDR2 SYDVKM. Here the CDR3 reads CASSWGGTEAFF. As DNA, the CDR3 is TGTGCCAGCAGTTGGGGAGGCACTGAAGCTTTCTTT.

The CDR3 DNA is TGTGCCAGCAGCCGGGGGACGGGGTTCACTGAAGCTTTCTTT. Translating it yields CASSRGTGFTEAFF. The chain carries TRBV6-5 and TRBJ1-1; tentatively, D is TRBD1 (5 bases). Germline CDR1 is MNHEY and CDR2 is SVGAGI. V was pared by 6 bases and J by 4 bases, with 15 bases between. This CDR3 is 14 amino acids long.

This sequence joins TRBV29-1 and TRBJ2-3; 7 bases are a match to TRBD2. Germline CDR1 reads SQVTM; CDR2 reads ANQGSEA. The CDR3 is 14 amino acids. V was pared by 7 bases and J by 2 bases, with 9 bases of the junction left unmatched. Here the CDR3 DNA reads TGCAGCGGCAGGGTGGGGGGGTTCACAGATACGCAGTATTTT. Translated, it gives CSGRVGGFTDTQYF.